The text below deals with one T cell receptor beta chain. Antigen specificity is unknown. The data belong to a study of cytomegalovirus exposure and HLA in healthy donors. Study-level background: Early released data had approximately 86 million unique TCRs, all coming from HLA-typed donors.

General study results and limits: Later analysis identified several of the most significant clusters that appeared linked to common viral pathogens.

PCR used 60 Vbeta primers and 13 Jbeta primers. TCRdb keeps only in-frame clones here, not all; method: immunoSEQ multiplex PCR. Of about 210,000 clones detected, over 75% appear once; the ten largest clones hold roughly 10%. The CDR3 totals 15 residues. V lost 5 bases and J 6 bases, leaving 19 bases between the germline ends. Germline V gene lookup returns CDR1 SGHTA and CDR2 FQGNSA. This clonotype was obtained from a woman aged 45 to 65 in good health and CMV-seropositive. The sequenced sample was PBMCs. The V gene is TRBV7-2, the J gene TRBJ1-2; a weak D match, TRBD1 (5 bases). The CDR3 reads CASSPGGGKENGYTF. The CDR3 coding sequence is TGTGCCAGCAGCCCGGGGGGGGGTAAGGAGAATGGCTACACCTTC.